The 12 T cell receptor beta chains reported below all come from one sample, sequenced in a study of cytomegalovirus exposure and HLA in healthy donors. Use of 60 Vbeta and 13 Jbeta primers characterized the PCR. TCRdb keeps only in-frame clones here, not all; method: immunoSEQ multiplex PCR. Of 97,000 or so clones listed, less than 90% are singletons. The sequenced sample consisted of PBMCs. Receptors were obtained from a man in his forties in good health and CMV-seronegative.

The J gene is TRBJ2-3, the V gene TRBV6-5; the D gene is possibly TRBD2 (6 bases). CDR1 and CDR2 (germline): MNHEY, SVGAGI. Trimming pared 8 bases from V and 0 bases from J, leaving 12 bases between. The CDR3 is made up of 14 amino acids. The CDR3: CASRPAGSTDTQYF. The CDR3 nucleotides read TGTGCCAGCCGGCCCGCGGGGAGCACAGATACGCAGTATTTT.

This chain uses TRBV7-8 with TRBJ2-2, with a tentative D call TRBD2 (6 bases). CDR1 is SGHVS, CDR2 FQNEAQ, per germline. There are 16 residues in the CDR3. The V end lost 5 bases, the J end lost 1 base, and 14 bases lay between the germline ends. The chain's CDR3 is CASSPFRGRNTGELFF. The CDR3 nucleotides are TGTGCCAGCAGCCCTTTTCGGGGGAGGAACACCGGGGAGCTGTTTTTT. Variable domain in full (rest from reference TRBV7-8 and TRBJ2-2): GAGVSQSPRYKVAKRGQDVALRCDPISGHVSLFWYQQALGQGPEFLTYFQNEAQLDKSGLPSDRFFAERPEGSVSTLKIQRTQQEDSAVYLCASSPFRGRNTGELFFGEGSRLTVL.

This chain joins TRBV6-5 and TRBJ2-7; 7 positions agree with TRBD2. Trimming cost V 7 bases and J 2 bases; bases outside gene matches: 8. CDR1 and CDR2 from the germline V gene are MNHEY and SVGAGI. This CDR3 spans 14 amino acids. The CDR3 is CASTEERGAYEQYF. The CDR3 nucleotides read TGTGCCAGCACCGAAGAGCGGGGAGCCTACGAGCAGTACTTC.

The chain uses TRBV7-2 and TRBJ1-4; 7 bases agree with TRBD1. Germline lookup yields CDR1 SGHTA and CDR2 FQGNSA. The CDR3 consists of 14 residues. The ends lost 5 bases at V and 8 bases at J; junction bases unmatched: 8. CDR3: CASSAGDRREKLFF. The CDR3 coding sequence is TGTGCCAGCAGCGCCGGGGACAGAAGGGAAAAACTGTTTTTT.

CDR3 region: CASSPGLAGKNEQFF. The CDR3, as DNA: TGTGCCAGCTCACCGGGACTAGCGGGGAAAAATGAGCAGTTCTTC. This chain links TRBV18 with TRBJ2-1; 13 nucleotides match TRBD2. The CDR3 loop spans 15 amino acids. The germline gives CDR1 KGHSH, CDR2 LQKENI. J gave up 7 bases and V 3 bases, and 3 bases lay outside the gene matches.

The chain links TRBV4-1 to TRBJ2-1, with a possible D match to TRBD2 (6 bases). Germline V gene lookup returns CDR1 MGHRA and CDR2 YSYEKL. The CDR3 is 15 amino acids. Trimming took 3 bases from V and 8 from J, leaving 17 bases between them. The CDR3 loop reads CASSQRGPPGDEQFF. CDR3 sequence (DNA): TGCGCCAGCAGCCAGCGGGGCCCACCTGGAGATGAGCAGTTCTTC.

The V and J genes are TRBV5-6 and TRBJ1-5; possibly TRBD1 for D (6 bases). Germline-derived CDR1 and CDR2 are SGHDT and YYEEEE. The CDR3 consists of 15 residues. V was clipped by 4 bases and J by 3 bases, with 14 bases between them. CDR3 bases: TGTGCCAGCAGCCCTGGTTGGGGGCCCAATCAGCCCCAGCATTTT. Amino acids: CASSPGWGPNQPQHF. Together with reference TRBV5-6 and TRBJ1-5, the CDR3 gives the full variable domain: DAGVTQSPTHLIKTRGQQVTLRCSPKSGHDTVSWYQQALGQGPQFIFQYYEEEERQRGNFPDRFSGHQFPNYSSELNVNALLLGDSALYLCASSPGWGPNQPQHFGDGTRLSIL.

CDR3 nucleotides: TGTGCCAGCAGCAAAGGACAGTACAATGAGCAGTTCTTC. Amino acids: CASSKGQYNEQFF. The genes are TRBV21-1 and TRBJ2-1; the tabulated D call, TRBD1, remains unverified against the DNA. TRBV21-1 counts as a pseudogene. CDR3 length: 13 residues.

This clone showed up just once. The V call is TRBV7-9, the J call TRBJ2-7; 7 bases map to TRBD1. V was clipped by 4 bases and J by 4 bases; unmatched bases: 16. The CDR3 runs 17 residues. The germline gives CDR1 SEHNR, CDR2 FQNEAQ (reference sequence). CDR3 loop: CASSSSLGQPGTYEQYF. The CDR3 DNA reads TGTGCCAGCAGCTCCTCCTTGGGACAGCCAGGAACTTACGAGCAGTACTTC. Together with reference TRBV7-9 and TRBJ2-7, the CDR3 gives the full variable domain: DTGVSQNPRHKITKRGQNVTFRCDPISEHNRLYWYRQTLGQGPEFLTYFQNEAQLEKSRLLSDRFSAERPKGSFSTLEIQRTEQGDSAMYLCASSSSLGQPGTYEQYFGPGTRLTVT.

In its sample, this clone was seen a few times. The chain has TRBV9 and TRBJ1-1; TRBD1 is a possible D gene (5 bases). Germline V lookup: CDR1 SGDLS, CDR2 YYNGEE. The CDR3 contains 14 residues. V was trimmed by 0 bases and J by 1 base, leaving 7 bases between them. DNA of the CDR3: TGTGCCAGCAGCGTAGACGGGGGGAACACTGAAGCTTTCTTT. This encodes CASSVDGGNTEAFF.

The chain uses TRBV7-8 and TRBJ1-2, with TRBD1 as a possible D gene (5 bases). There are 16 residues in the CDR3. Germline V gene sequence: CDR1 SGHVS, CDR2 FQNEAQ. With 7 bases removed from V and 3 bases from J, the gap between germline ends came to 21 bases. The CDR3 reads CASTHRRIEGDYGYTF. The CDR3 nucleotides are TGTGCCAGCACCCACAGGCGCATCGAAGGGGACTATGGCTACACCTTC.

This clone has just one count. The chain carries TRBV25-1 and TRBJ1-1; no definite D call. V was shortened by 7 bases and J by 0 bases, with 18 bases between the two germline ends. This CDR3 spans 16 amino acids. From germline, CDR1 is MGHDK and CDR2 SYGVNS. The CDR3 region is CASKSTRNVMNTEAFF. The DNA of the CDR3 is TGTGCCAGCAAAAGTACCAGGAACGTTATGAACACTGAAGCTTTCTTT.